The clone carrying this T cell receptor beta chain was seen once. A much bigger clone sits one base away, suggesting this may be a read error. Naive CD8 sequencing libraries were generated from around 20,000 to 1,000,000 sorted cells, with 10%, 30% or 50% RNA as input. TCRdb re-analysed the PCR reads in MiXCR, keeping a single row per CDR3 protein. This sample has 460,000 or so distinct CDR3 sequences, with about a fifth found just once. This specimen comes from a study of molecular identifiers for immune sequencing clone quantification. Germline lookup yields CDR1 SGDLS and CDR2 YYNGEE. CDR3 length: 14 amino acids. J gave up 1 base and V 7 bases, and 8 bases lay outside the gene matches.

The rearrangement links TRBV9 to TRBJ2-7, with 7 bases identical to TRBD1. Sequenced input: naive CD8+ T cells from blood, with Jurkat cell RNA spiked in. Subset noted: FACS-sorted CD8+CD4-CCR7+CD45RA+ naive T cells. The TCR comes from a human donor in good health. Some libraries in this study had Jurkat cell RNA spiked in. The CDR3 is CASGARDSSYEQYF. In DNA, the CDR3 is TGTGCCAGCGGCGCGAGGGACAGTTCCTACGAGCAGTACTTC.